The clone carrying this T cell receptor (beta chain) was counted once. Germline lookup yields CDR1 SGDLS and CDR2 YYNGEE. The CDR3 has 14 residues. V was shortened by 2 bases and J by 1 base, with 9 bases between the two germline ends. Data came from immunoSEQ multiplex PCR; TCRdb stores just in-frame clones and leaves some out. The sample records 300,000 to 350,000 clones, 70% to 90% being singletons. This sample is drawn from a study of blood T cell repertoires in COVID-19. The material sequenced was PBMCs or T cells enriched from blood (not recorded which). The chain carries TRBV9 and TRBJ2-5; D possibly corresponds to TRBD2 (6 bases). This receptor was obtained from a man under 40 who had recovered from COVID-19. The CDR3 DNA reads TGTGCCAGCAGCGTGAGCGGGTCCCAAGAGACCCAGTACTTC. Protein product: CASSVSGSQETQYF.